What follows describes a single T cell receptor (beta chain). Its antigen remains undetermined. Base qualities are not at hand, and no much larger clone is one base apart. The CDR3 regions of human TCRbeta chains were subjected to immunosequencing. From the authors' description of their analysis: Repertoire TCRs were checked for matches against a reference library of SARS-CoV-2-specific TCRs that had been generated using the MIRA antigen-specificity platform. Breadth was defined as the fraction of unique TCRs that were SARS-CoV-2-associated, and depth was defined as the fraction of total T cells that were SARS-CoV-2-associated. Using the MIRA data, each spike-specific TCR was mapped to the spike region that the TCR reacts to and placed in a CD4 or CD8 class. Log10-transformed breadth and depth values were compared by one-way ANOVA with Sidak's multiple comparisons tests. Sourced from immuneACCESS, this table was stored by TCRdb with only in-frame sequences that have V and J called. A share of the clones is absent; for the studies checked, an unresolved V gene accounts for under half, and the remainder has no known explanation. From that table come the V and J calls and clone size; the DNA was used to work out D and trimming. The sample table shows 110,000 or so clones, and approximately 92% are seen once. 4% to 4.5% of the sample is in the top ten clones.

This specimen's time point label, per the study, means: about 28 days (+/-7) after the second vaccine dose. What the treatment or condition label conveys for this sample: meningococcal conjugate vaccine given as trial control. The vaccinee samples were drawn from two UK trials, COV001 and COV002, one of which was a single-blind randomized controlled phase 2/3 trial testing AZD1222 (ChAdOx1 nCoV-19) in healthy adults. Trial participant PBMC samples were collected at day 0 and day 28 after the second dose for TCRbeta chain sequencing. This entry comes from a study of T cell responses to AZD1222 COVID-19 vaccine (dated by TCRdb to the early 2020s). About the full investigation: A total of just over 230 trial participants underwent TCR sequencing, of whom some 200 had received two doses of AZD1222 and roughly 26 had received two doses of the MenACWY control vaccine. Trial participants were enrolled by age into 18-55, 56-69 and 70-plus year subgroups, with roughly 150, 30 and 60 TCR-sequenced participants respectively.

The full study reports these points: The vaccine-associated CD4 TCRs covered the entire spike protein, and the dominant responses fell in regions 160-218 and 743-854. The 56-69-year group was small, and its depth increase did not reach significance, likely because of low power. After two AZD1222 doses, spike-specific TCR breadth and depth were significantly higher than at day 0 and than in MenACWY recipients. Conclusions about previously exposed vaccinees are limited, since just 5 or 6 AZD1222 recipients were seropositive for SARS-CoV-2 at baseline. Reportedly, almost half of the unique spike-specific TCRs recognized epitopes lying outside the regions that are mutated in the B.1.351 and B.1.1.7 variants. Because no day 14 peak-response samples were available, the repertoires could be characterized only after the peak T cell response. Participants were mostly white British and included more females than males, and it was suggested by the authors that clonal diversity may have been underestimated.

Including cysteine and phenylalanine, the CDR3 has 14 amino acids. CDR3 DNA is the only sequence kept; it has 42 bases, read in frame from the first base. Trimming removed 3 bases from V and 0 bases from J, leaving 5 bases between the germline ends. CDR1 and CDR2 are drawn from the germline V gene: MNHNS, SASEGT. The sequence came from an adult who received the MenACWY meningococcal vaccine as a control. The rearranged chain carries TRBV6-1 and TRBJ1-4; the D segment cannot be called with confidence. Specimen: peripheral blood, collected 28 days after the second dose of the MenACWY control vaccine. The DNA sequence follows: TGTGCCAGCAGTGATATTGCAACTAATGAAAAACTGTTTTTT. Protein translation: CASSDIATNEKLFF.